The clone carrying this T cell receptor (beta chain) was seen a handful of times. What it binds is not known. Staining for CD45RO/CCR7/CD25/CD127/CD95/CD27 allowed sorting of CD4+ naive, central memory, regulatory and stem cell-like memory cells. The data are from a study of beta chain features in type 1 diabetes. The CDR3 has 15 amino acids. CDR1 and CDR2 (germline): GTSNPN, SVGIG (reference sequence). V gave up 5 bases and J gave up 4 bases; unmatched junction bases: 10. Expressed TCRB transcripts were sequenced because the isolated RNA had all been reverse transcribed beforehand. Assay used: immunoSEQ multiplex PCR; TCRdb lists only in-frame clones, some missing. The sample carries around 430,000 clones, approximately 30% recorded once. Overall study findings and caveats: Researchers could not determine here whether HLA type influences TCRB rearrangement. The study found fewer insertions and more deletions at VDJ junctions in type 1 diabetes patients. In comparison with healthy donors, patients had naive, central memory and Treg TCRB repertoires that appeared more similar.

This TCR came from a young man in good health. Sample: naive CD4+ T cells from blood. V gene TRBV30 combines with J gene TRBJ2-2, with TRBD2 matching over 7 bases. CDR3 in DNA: TGTGCCTGGCTCGTAGCGGGCCGGCCCACCGGGGAGCTGTTTTTT. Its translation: CAWLVAGRPTGELFF. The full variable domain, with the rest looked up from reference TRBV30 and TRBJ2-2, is SQTIHQWPATLVQPVGSPLSLECTVEGTSNPNLYWYRQAAGRGLQLLFYSVGIGQISSEVPQNLSASRPQDRQFILSSKKLLLSDSGFYLCAWLVAGRPTGELFFGEGSRLTVL.